The TCR beta chain described here comes from a study of blood T cell repertoires in COVID-19. Sequenced by immunoSEQ multiplex PCR; TCRdb stores in-frame clones only, minus some. The data hold a few hundred thousand clones, with about nine tenths observed a single time. Germline V lookup: CDR1 SGDLS, CDR2 YYNGEE. The CDR3 has 13 residues. Trimming took 0 bases from V and 8 from J, leaving 9 bases between them. The chain links TRBV9 to TRBJ2-1; TRBD2 might be the D (5 bases). Sequencing was done on a sample of peripheral blood. This receptor was obtained from a man in his fifties with acute or convalescent COVID-19. This CDR3 is CASSVVDSDEQFF. CDR3 nucleotides: TGTGCCAGCAGCGTAGTGGATAGCGATGAGCAGTTCTTC.